The rows below give T cell receptor beta chains drawn from one sample of a study of identical twins. From the 5' RACE reads, TCRdb called clonotypes with MiXCR, one entry per CDR3 protein. The profile covers approximately 530,000 distinct CDR3 sequences, with 20% to 25% appearing a single time and more than 0.4% taken by the ten largest. The data also belong to a second study, concerning yellow fever vaccine responses in identical twins.

Sequencing was carried out using CD4+ T cells sorted from blood. These receptors came from a woman in her late teens or twenties in good health. CDR3s include the opening cysteine and the closing phenylalanine or tryptophan.

12,TRBV2,CASSAGSGELFF
14,TRBV19,CASRTGQNTGELFF
16,TRBV3-1,CASSQDPWDPNTEAFF
12,TRBV5-1,CASRDTNYGYTF
15,TRBV18,CASSPGAGTLDEQYF
15,TRBV5-1,CASSPLSGEADTQYF
16,TRBV5-1,CASSLDGDISYDEQFF
12,TRBV3-1,CASSQYSYEQYF
13,TRBV7-3,CASSLIDGVEQFF
16,TRBV20-1,CSARDLGLGGTDTQYF
14,TRBV20-1,CSAKRPASADTQYF
15,TRBV12-3/TRBV12-4,CASSRPGLSTGELFF
15,TRBV4-2,CASSQKLGTDYGYTF
18,TRBV3-1,CASSQGLAGVMRTDTQYF
14,TRBV5-1,CASTSGTSRETQYF
15,TRBV7-6,CASSLADFSTDTQYF
15,TRBV29-1,CSVDPQPVVNYGYTF
14,TRBV5-1,CATSTSVNTGELFF
13,TRBV10-2,CASRPDRVGELFF
13,TRBV3-1,CASSQAWTGELFF
14,TRBV2,CASRIGTGSYEQYF
16,TRBV29-1,CSVEDLGVFPADTQYF
13,TRBV29-1,CSGGQGVTDTQYF
16,TRBV24-1,CATSRGGGGAKNIQYF
14,TRBV20-1,CSARSPREGETQYF